This T cell receptor beta chain was captured by sequencing in a study of blood T cells in healthy people across ages. CDR1 is LNHNV and CDR2 is YYDKDF in the germline V gene (reference sequence). J was trimmed by 10 bases and V by 0 bases; bases with no gene match: 10. This CDR3 is built from 16 residues. Study-level results: Shifts in expanded clonotypes may have been confounded by donor CMV status, which was unknown. The recorded TCR beta diversity per million T cells decreased in a roughly linear manner with age.

As to this clonotype: Its cognate antigen is unknown.

The second PCR ran roughly 7 to 12 cycles with a sample-barcoded 5' primer and J-beta primers. TCRdb reprocessed the 5' RACE reads with MiXCR, giving one entry per CDR3 protein. The repertoire holds some 900,000 distinct CDR3 sequences, about 30% seen once, with about 18% in the top ten. The gene calls are TRBV15 and TRBJ2-1; 9 bases match TRBD1. The source is a woman at least 80 years old in good health. The sequencing sample was made of blood. As DNA, the CDR3 is TGTGCCACCAGCAGAGATCGGAGACAGGGGGTAGGGGAGCAGTTCTTC. This encodes CATSRDRRQGVGEQFF.